These T cell receptor beta chains were read from a single sample in a study of Japanese encephalitis immunity and Zika vaccine responses. One entry per CDR3 protein, called by TCRdb with MiXCR from the 5' RACE reads. The sample has 400 to 550 distinct CDR3 sequences; roughly 9.7% are singletons. The input for sequencing was antigen-activated CD8+ T cells from blood, cultured, taken during a Zika inactivated vaccine study. All receptors derive from an adult woman who received an inactivated Zika virus vaccine. Each CDR3 is given with its conserved first and last residue. Fields, in order: CDR3 protein, CDR3 DNA, J gene, V gene, clone size, D gene, CDR3 length. The D gene is left open where the match is weak. The size field is filled for only some rows; it gives once, few, many or a size class.

CDR3: CASSARQDYNYGYTF
DNA: TGTGCCAGCAGTGCCAGACAGGATTATAACTATGGCTACACCTTC
J: TRBJ1-2
V: TRBV6-1
size: large
D: .
length: 15

CDR3: CASSADIPYEQYF
DNA: TGTGCCAGCAGCGCAGACATCCCCTACGAGCAGTACTTC
J: TRBJ2-7
V: TRBV9
size: large
D: .
length: 13

CDR3: CASSNRLAADTQYF
DNA: TGCGCCAGCAGTAACAGACTAGCGGCAGATACGCAGTATTTT
J: TRBJ2-3
V: TRBV10-1
size: few
D: TRBD2
length: 14

CDR3: CSARDLENEKLFF
DNA: TGCAGTGCTAGAGATCTCGAAAATGAAAAACTGTTTTTT
J: TRBJ1-4
V: TRBV20-1
size: many
D: .
length: 13

CDR3: CASSIRDSGANVLTF
DNA: TGTGCCAGTAGTATACGGGACTCTGGGGCCAACGTCCTGACTTTC
J: TRBJ2-6
V: TRBV19
size: medium-sized
D: .
length: 15

CDR3: CAISEGGSDQPQHF
DNA: TGTGCCATCAGTGAAGGGGGGAGCGATCAGCCCCAGCATTTT
J: TRBJ1-5
V: TRBV10-3
size: .
D: .
length: 14

CDR3: CASGITGQGVDLETQYF
DNA: TGTGCCAGCGGGATCACGGGACAGGGGGTTGATTTGGAGACCCAGTACTTC
J: TRBJ2-5
V: TRBV12-3/TRBV12-4
size: large
D: TRBD1
length: 17

CDR3: CASSFSRGVGGSEAFF
DNA: TGTGCCAGCAGTTTTTCTCGAGGTGTTGGAGGATCTGAAGCTTTCTTT
J: TRBJ1-1
V: TRBV27
size: .
D: .
length: 16

CDR3: CASNPPGQGATEAFF
DNA: TGTGCCAGCAACCCCCCGGGACAGGGAGCAACTGAAGCTTTCTTT
J: TRBJ1-1
V: TRBV6-5
size: once
D: TRBD1
length: 15

CDR3: CASSISQAATNYGYTF
DNA: TGTGCCAGCAGTATCTCCCAAGCAGCAACCAACTATGGCTACACCTTC
J: TRBJ1-2
V: TRBV6-5
size: large
D: .
length: 16

CDR3: CASSRGGNTEAFF
DNA: TGTGCCAGCAGCCGGGGGGGGAACACTGAAGCTTTCTTT
J: TRBJ1-1
V: TRBV14
size: medium-sized
D: .
length: 13

CDR3: CATSEGAKWPQHF
DNA: TGTGCCACCAGTGAGGGGGCGAAGTGGCCCCAGCATTTT
J: TRBJ1-5
V: TRBV24-1
size: medium-sized
D: .
length: 13

CDR3: CASSSLDSMNEQFF
DNA: TGTGCCAGCAGCTCCTTGGACTCCATGAATGAGCAGTTCTTC
J: TRBJ2-1
V: TRBV7-9
size: hyperexpanded
D: .
length: 14

CDR3: CASSLLISYEQYF
DNA: TGTGCCAGCAGTTTGCTTATTTCCTACGAGCAGTACTTC
J: TRBJ2-7
V: TRBV12-3/TRBV12-4
size: medium-sized
D: .
length: 13

CDR3: CASSGRDTTDTQYF
DNA: TGTGCCAGCAGTGGCCGGGACACCACAGATACGCAGTATTTT
J: TRBJ2-3
V: TRBV2
size: few
D: .
length: 14

CDR3: CSAREGSKVTEAFF
DNA: TGCAGTGCTAGGGAGGGGTCCAAGGTGACGGAAGCTTTCTTT
J: TRBJ1-1
V: TRBV20-1
size: large
D: .
length: 14

CDR3: CASSPNRGTGNTIYF
DNA: TGTGCCAGCAGCCCTAACAGGGGGACGGGAAACACCATATATTTT
J: TRBJ1-3
V: TRBV12-3/TRBV12-4
size: many
D: TRBD1
length: 15

CDR3: CASSWPLAGGGETQYF
DNA: TGCGCCAGCAGCTGGCCACTAGCGGGGGGAGGTGAGACCCAGTACTTC
J: TRBJ2-5
V: TRBV5-1
size: many
D: TRBD2
length: 16

CDR3: CAISPGRSTQYF
DNA: TGTGCCATCAGCCCTGGCCGATCGACGCAGTATTTT
J: TRBJ2-3
V: TRBV10-3
size: medium-sized
D: .
length: 12

CDR3: CSAAENSSPLHF
DNA: TGCAGCGCCGCAGAAAATAGTTCACCCCTCCACTTT
J: TRBJ1-6
V: TRBV29-1
size: .
D: .
length: 12

CDR3: CASSQIAGGIDEQFF
DNA: TGCGCCAGCAGCCAAATAGCGGGAGGGATCGATGAGCAGTTCTTC
J: TRBJ2-1
V: TRBV4-1
size: hyperexpanded
D: TRBD2
length: 15

CDR3: CASSPRTSTDTQYF
DNA: TGTGCCAGCAGCCCTCGGACTAGCACAGATACGCAGTATTTT
J: TRBJ2-3
V: TRBV14
size: large
D: .
length: 14

CDR3: CASSQGGSTDRELFF
DNA: TGCGCCAGCAGCCAAGGAGGTTCCACGGACCGGGAGCTGTTTTTT
J: TRBJ2-2
V: TRBV4-3
size: .
D: .
length: 15

CDR3: CAWLGDVPGQERETQYF
DNA: TGTGCCTGGTTGGGGGATGTTCCCGGGCAGGAGCGCGAGACCCAGTACTTC
J: TRBJ2-5
V: TRBV30
size: few
D: .
length: 17

CDR3: CASKGVSRSYEQYF
DNA: TGTGCCAGCAAGGGAGTTAGCCGGTCCTACGAGCAGTACTTC
J: TRBJ2-7
V: TRBV6-2/TRBV6-3
size: large
D: .
length: 14

CDR3: CSASYVIGRGGRGSYEQYF
DNA: TGCAGTGCTAGTTATGTGATCGGCCGAGGGGGCAGGGGGTCCTACGAGCAGTACTTC
J: TRBJ2-7
V: TRBV20-1
size: large
D: TRBD1
length: 19

CDR3: CAISESSPSTRSYPDTQYF
DNA: TGTGCCATCAGTGAGTCCTCACCCTCTACTAGGAGTTACCCAGATACGCAGTATTTT
J: TRBJ2-3
V: TRBV10-3
size: medium-sized
D: .
length: 19

CDR3: CASSQATSGGYNEQFF
DNA: TGCGCCAGCAGCCAGGCAACTAGCGGGGGATATAATGAGCAGTTCTTC
J: TRBJ2-1
V: TRBV4-1
size: medium-sized
D: TRBD2
length: 16

CDR3: CASTNAGTSGFCSYNEQFF
DNA: TGTGCCAGCACCAATGCCGGGACTAGCGGGTTTTGCTCCTACAATGAGCAGTTCTTC
J: TRBJ2-1
V: TRBV12-3/TRBV12-4
size: .
D: TRBD2
length: 19

CDR3: CASSFYRVIGAFF
DNA: TGTGCCAGCAGTTTTTACAGGGTAATAGGAGCTTTCTTT
J: TRBJ1-1
V: TRBV12-3/TRBV12-4
size: medium-sized
D: .
length: 13

CDR3: CASSYGQGLNYGYTF
DNA: TGTGCCAGCAGTTACGGACAGGGGCTAAACTATGGCTACACCTTC
J: TRBJ1-2
V: TRBV6-5
size: medium-sized
D: TRBD1
length: 15

CDR3: CAISESETKSETQYF
DNA: TGTGCCATCAGTGAGTCTGAGACGAAGTCGGAGACCCAGTACTTC
J: TRBJ2-5
V: TRBV10-3
size: large
D: .
length: 15

CDR3: CASSPGTDSGEKLFF
DNA: TGTGCCAGCAGCCCGGGGACAGACTCGGGGGAAAAACTGTTTTTT
J: TRBJ1-4
V: TRBV7-9
size: .
D: TRBD1
length: 15

CDR3: CASSPTLKKGLAHYEQYF
DNA: TGTGCCAGCAGTCCAACACTAAAAAAGGGACTAGCGCACTACGAGCAGTACTTC
J: TRBJ2-7
V: TRBV12-3/TRBV12-4
size: many
D: TRBD2
length: 18

CDR3: CASSPDRGTSYEQYF
DNA: TGCGCCAGCAGCCCAGACAGGGGAACATCCTACGAGCAGTACTTC
J: TRBJ2-7
V: TRBV4-1
size: large
D: TRBD1
length: 15

CDR3: CASSDRGRVRTDTQYF
DNA: TGTGCCAGCAGTGATCGGGGGAGAGTCCGCACAGATACGCAGTATTTT
J: TRBJ2-3
V: TRBV6-1
size: many
D: .
length: 16

CDR3: CSAMALERYEQYF
DNA: TGCAGTGCTATGGCACTAGAGAGATACGAGCAGTACTTC
J: TRBJ2-7
V: TRBV20-1
size: large
D: .
length: 13

CDR3: CASSPGLPGETQYF
DNA: TGTGCCAGCAGTCCCGGTTTACCGGGTGAGACCCAGTACTTC
J: TRBJ2-5
V: TRBV28
size: large
D: .
length: 14

CDR3: CASKTGNSPLHF
DNA: TGTGCCAGCAAAACAGGGAATTCACCCCTCCACTTT
J: TRBJ1-6
V: TRBV5-4
size: medium-sized
D: .
length: 12

CDR3: CATGGSYGELFF
DNA: TGTGCCACGGGGGGGAGTTACGGGGAGCTGTTTTTT
J: TRBJ2-2
V: TRBV19
size: .
D: TRBD2
length: 12

CDR3: CASSVRPVTSTDTQYF
DNA: TGTGCCAGCAGCGTAAGGCCCGTGACATCCACAGATACGCAGTATTTT
J: TRBJ2-3
V: TRBV9
size: hyperexpanded
D: .
length: 16

CDR3: CASSLMQQNTDTQYF
DNA: TGCGCCAGCAGCTTGATGCAGCAAAACACAGATACGCAGTATTTT
J: TRBJ2-3
V: TRBV5-1
size: large
D: .
length: 15

CDR3: CASSEGGGTDTQYF
DNA: TGTGCCAGCAGCGAGGGCGGGGGGACAGATACGCAGTATTTT
J: TRBJ2-3
V: TRBV6-4
size: many
D: TRBD2
length: 14

CDR3: CASSLRGQGGGGYTF
DNA: TGTGCCAGCAGTTTAAGGGGACAGGGAGGGGGAGGCTACACCTTC
J: TRBJ1-2
V: TRBV28
size: medium-sized
D: TRBD1
length: 15

CDR3: CASSETGGTNEKLFF
DNA: TGTGCCAGCAGTGAAACAGGGGGAACTAATGAAAAACTGTTTTTT
J: TRBJ1-4
V: TRBV9
size: large
D: TRBD1
length: 15

CDR3: CASSFEADLVHEQYF
DNA: TGTGCCAGCAGTTTTGAGGCAGACTTGGTGCACGAGCAGTACTTC
J: TRBJ2-7
V: TRBV28
size: medium-sized
D: .
length: 15

CDR3: CASSYSLETQYF
DNA: TGTGCCAGCAGTTACTCCCTGGAGACCCAGTACTTC
J: TRBJ2-5
V: TRBV6-5
size: large
D: .
length: 12

CDR3: CASEGPYSYEQYF
DNA: TGTGCCAGCGAGGGGCCCTACTCCTACGAGCAGTACTTC
J: TRBJ2-7
V: TRBV5-6
size: medium-sized
D: .
length: 13

CDR3: CASRSPGQGAWEAFF
DNA: TGTGCCAGCAGATCCCCGGGACAGGGGGCGTGGGAAGCTTTCTTT
J: TRBJ1-1
V: TRBV6-2/TRBV6-3
size: large
D: TRBD1
length: 15

CDR3: CASSPIPNQPQHF
DNA: TGTGCCAGCAGCCCGATTCCGAATCAGCCCCAGCATTTT
J: TRBJ1-5
V: TRBV6-4
size: medium-sized
D: .
length: 13

CDR3: CASSTPNNYGYTF
DNA: TGTGCCAGCAGCACGCCGAATAACTATGGCTACACCTTC
J: TRBJ1-2
V: TRBV7-2
size: medium-sized
D: .
length: 13

CDR3: CASSWGTSTGELFF
DNA: TGTGCCAGCAGTTGGGGGACTTCCACCGGGGAGCTGTTTTTT
J: TRBJ2-2
V: TRBV6-5
size: large
D: .
length: 14